Listed below are T cell receptor beta chains from one sample, sequenced in a study of post-analysis software for immune sequencing data. One entry per CDR3 protein, called by TCRdb with MiXCR from the PCR reads. The table includes roughly 650,000 distinct CDR3 sequences, 55% to 70% detected once. Sequenced material: blood. These receptors originate from a girl aged 2-10 years with multiple sclerosis. Each CDR3 is given with its conserved first and last residue. The order of the fields is D gene, V gene, clone size, J gene, CDR3 protein, CDR3 DNA. A D gene is named only where the DNA matches it firmly. Some rows have no size entry. The others give once, few or many, or a class for an expanded clone.

TRBD1	TRBV7-9	NA	TRBJ2-3	CASSSDRGPDTQYF	TGTGCCAGCAGCTCTGACAGGGGTCCAGATACGCAGTATTTT
TRBD1	TRBV7-9	many	TRBJ2-5	CASSYRDRDETQYF	TGTGCCAGCAGCTACCGGGACAGGGACGAGACCCAGTACTTC
NA	TRBV5-1	NA	TRBJ2-6	CASSFTGTTGANVLTF	TGCGCCAGCAGTTTTACCGGGACCACTGGGGCCAACGTCCTGACTTTC
TRBD1	TRBV6-5	NA	TRBJ2-1	CASSDYRGLTYNEQFF	TGTGCCAGCAGTGACTACAGGGGGCTGACCTACAATGAGCAGTTCTTC
NA	TRBV27	few	TRBJ2-4	CARLPGPKNIQYF	TGTGCCAGATTGCCGGGCCCCAAAAACATTCAGTACTTC
NA	TRBV20-1	NA	TRBJ2-4	CSASPPGRDIPYF	TGCAGTGCTAGCCCTCCCGGCCGGGACATTCCGTACTTC
NA	TRBV12-3/TRBV12-4	NA	TRBJ2-7	CASSLRDGYEQYF	TGTGCCAGCAGTTTGCGGGACGGGTACGAGCAGTACTTC
TRBD1	TRBV29-1	NA	TRBJ2-5	CSDRTGARGTQYF	TGCAGCGACCGGACAGGGGCGAGGGGGACCCAGTACTTC
TRBD2	TRBV6-1	NA	TRBJ2-3	CASSVDSGRGTDTQYF	TGTGCCAGCAGTGTGGATAGCGGGAGGGGCACAGATACGCAGTATTTT
NA	TRBV18	NA	TRBJ2-1	CASSPLAANNEQFF	TGTGCCAGCTCACCACTGGCCGCTAACAATGAGCAGTTCTTC
TRBD2	TRBV11-2	few	TRBJ2-1	CASSLVTIAGAYNEQFF	TGTGCCAGCAGCTTAGTAACTATAGCGGGGGCCTACAATGAGCAGTTCTTC
TRBD2	TRBV3-1	few	TRBJ2-3	CASSQTLGLAGGDTDTQYF	TGTGCCAGCAGTCAAACGCTTGGACTAGCGGGGGGGGACACAGATACGCAGTATTTT
NA	TRBV6-2/TRBV6-3	once	TRBJ2-3	CASSYFAGDTQYF	TGTGCCAGCAGTTACTTCGCCGGAGATACGCAGTATTTT
NA	TRBV13	NA	TRBJ1-6	CASSILAPSSDSPLHF	TGTGCCAGCAGCATATTGGCCCCTTCTTCAGATTCACCCCTCCACTTT
NA	TRBV12-3/TRBV12-4	NA	TRBJ1-1	CASSPPDFGGTEAFF	TGTGCCAGCAGTCCCCCGGATTTTGGTGGCACTGAAGCTTTCTTT
NA	TRBV11-1	NA	TRBJ2-1	CASSLAPRGQGQETQFF	TGTGCCAGCAGCTTAGCCCCGCGGGGGCAGGGGCAAGAGACCCAGTTCTTC
NA	TRBV20-1	NA	TRBJ1-2	CSARSKGRNYGYTF	TGCAGTGCTCGTTCGAAAGGGCGGAACTATGGCTACACCTTC
NA	TRBV9	NA	TRBJ2-1	CASSAPGTSIYNEQFF	TGTGCCAGCAGCGCCCCCGGGACATCTATCTACAATGAGCAGTTCTTC
NA	TRBV2	once	TRBJ2-1	CATQPSETFNEQFF	TGTGCCACACAACCTTCGGAGACTTTCAATGAGCAGTTCTTC
NA	TRBV7-6	NA	TRBJ2-5	CASSLGTAEETQYF	TGTGCCAGCAGCTTAGGAACAGCGGAAGAGACCCAGTACTTC
NA	TRBV29-1	NA	TRBJ1-2	CSVEEVGGYTF	TGCAGCGTTGAAGAGGTTGGGGGCTACACCTTC
NA	TRBV12-3/TRBV12-4	NA	TRBJ1-2	CASSLEPQGGGYTF	TGTGCCAGCAGTTTAGAGCCGCAGGGAGGAGGCTACACCTTC
TRBD1	TRBV29-1	NA	TRBJ2-1	CSVEETGGTEQFF	TGCAGCGTTGAAGAAACAGGGGGCACTGAGCAGTTCTTC
TRBD2	TRBV29-1	NA	TRBJ2-1	CSVRTSGSMGQFF	TGCAGCGTTAGAACTAGCGGGAGCATGGGGCAGTTCTTC
NA	TRBV10-3	NA	TRBJ2-1	CAIIWGRTYNEQFF	TGTGCCATCATCTGGGGACGAACCTACAATGAGCAGTTCTTC
NA	TRBV25-1	few	TRBJ1-2	CASSDQGSGYTF	TGTGCCAGCAGTGATCAGGGGTCTGGCTACACCTTC
NA	TRBV4-3	NA	TRBJ2-3	CASSQDSHGTSTDTQYF	TGCGCCAGCAGCCAAGATTCGCACGGCACTAGCACAGATACGCAGTATTTT
TRBD2	TRBV28	once	TRBJ2-7	CASSLGGRGSGEQYF	TGTGCCAGCAGTTTAGGCGGGAGGGGGTCCGGCGAGCAGTACTTC
TRBD2	TRBV5-1	NA	TRBJ2-1	CASSQAGTKGYNEQFF	TGCGCCAGCAGCCAAGCCGGGACTAAGGGGTACAATGAGCAGTTCTTC
NA	TRBV5-1	NA	TRBJ2-3	CASSLARWETDTQYF	TGCGCCAGCAGCTTGGCCCGCTGGGAGACAGATACGCAGTATTTT
NA	TRBV3-1	NA	TRBJ2-5	CASSQAIGASGIWQYF	TGTGCCAGCAGCCAAGCAATCGGGGCCTCTGGGATTTGGCAGTACTTC
NA	TRBV4-2	NA	TRBJ2-6	CASSPKRGTGKSGANVLTF	TGTGCCAGCAGCCCTAAACGGGGGACGGGGAAATCTGGGGCCAACGTCCTGACTTTC
NA	TRBV5-1	once	TRBJ1-4	CASRGITNEKLFF	TGCGCCAGCAGAGGCATCACTAATGAAAAACTGTTTTTT
TRBD1	TRBV29-1	few	TRBJ2-5	CSVGTEDGTVQETQYF	TGCAGCGTCGGTACCGAAGACGGGACAGTCCAAGAGACCCAGTACTTC
NA	TRBV4-3	NA	TRBJ1-2	CASSQDLLAYGYTF	TGCGCCAGCAGCCAAGATCTACTAGCCTATGGCTACACCTTC
TRBD1	TRBV5-1	NA	TRBJ2-5	CASSSTGVVRETQYF	TGCGCCAGCAGCTCGACAGGGGTGGTGAGGGAGACCCAGTACTTC
NA	TRBV7-2	NA	TRBJ2-6	CASSLIRISGANVLTF	TGTGCCAGCAGCTTAATACGTATCTCTGGGGCCAACGTCCTGACTTTC
NA	TRBV5-4	NA	TRBJ2-7	CASSQNVKEQYF	TGTGCCAGCAGCCAAAATGTTAAGGAGCAGTACTTC
TRBD1	TRBV29-1	few	TRBJ2-7	CSVESDREYEQYF	TGCAGCGTTGAATCGGACAGGGAATACGAGCAGTACTTC
TRBD1	TRBV5-1	few	TRBJ2-1	CASSGTVYNEQFF	TGCGCCAGCAGCGGGACAGTATACAATGAGCAGTTCTTC
NA	TRBV5-1	NA	TRBJ1-1	CASSLEGTGTEAFF	TGCGCCAGCAGCTTGGAAGGGACCGGCACTGAAGCTTTCTTT
TRBD1	TRBV5-1	NA	TRBJ2-7	CASTSGTGIYEQYF	TGCGCCAGCACCTCTGGGACAGGTATTTACGAGCAGTACTTC
TRBD1	TRBV3-1	NA	TRBJ1-2	CASSPILQPGQGAYGYTF	TGTGCCAGCAGCCCGATTCTACAGCCGGGACAGGGGGCCTACGGCTACACCTTC
NA	TRBV3-1	few	TRBJ2-1	CASSRLGNEQFF	TGTGCCAGCTCCCGTTTGGGCAATGAGCAGTTCTTC
NA	TRBV4-3	NA	TRBJ1-2	CASSQGSWTVGNYGYTF	TGCGCCAGCAGCCAAGGTTCTTGGACAGTCGGTAACTATGGCTACACCTTC
NA	TRBV6-2/TRBV6-3	NA	TRBJ2-6	CASSEGEANVLTF	TGTGCCAGCAGTGAGGGTGAGGCCAACGTCCTGACTTTC
NA	TRBV12-3/TRBV12-4	NA	TRBJ2-3	CASSLPVRDTQYF	TGTGCCAGCAGTTTACCGGTGAGAGATACGCAGTATTTT
TRBD1	TRBV6-5	once	TRBJ2-5	CASSYWGQGGETQYF	TGTGCCAGCAGTTACTGGGGACAGGGAGGAGAGACCCAGTACTTC
NA	TRBV20-1	once	TRBJ2-7	CSTRHRDYEQYF	TGCAGTACTAGGCACAGGGACTACGAGCAGTACTTC
NA	TRBV29-1	NA	TRBJ1-1	CSVRLKGNTEAFF	TGCAGCGTTCGGTTAAAGGGGAACACTGAAGCTTTCTTT
NA	TRBV5-5	NA	TRBJ2-5	CASSATGYQETQYF	TGTGCCAGCAGCGCAACAGGGTACCAAGAGACCCAGTACTTC
NA	TRBV12-3/TRBV12-4	few	TRBJ1-5	CASTPQGTNNQPQHF	TGTGCCAGCACCCCCCAGGGGACCAACAATCAGCCCCAGCATTTT
NA	TRBV24-1	NA	TRBJ2-1	CATSDESSYNEQFF	TGTGCCACCAGTGATGAGAGCTCCTACAATGAGCAGTTCTTC
TRBD1	TRBV7-8	NA	TRBJ2-7	CASSSIDRVSYEQYF	TGTGCCAGCAGTTCAATAGACAGGGTCTCCTACGAGCAGTACTTC
NA	TRBV4-3	NA	TRBJ2-6	CASSQAVDGANVLTF	TGCGCCAGCAGCCAGGCGGTTGATGGGGCCAACGTCCTGACTTTC
NA	TRBV6-1	few	TRBJ2-7	CASRSRGSYEQYF	TGTGCCAGCAGGTCCAGGGGCTCCTACGAGCAGTACTTC
NA	TRBV7-2	NA	TRBJ1-4	CASSQGSSGEKLFF	TGTGCCAGCAGCCAAGGGTCGTCTGGGGAAAAACTGTTTTTT
NA	TRBV5-1	once	TRBJ2-5	CASSSGHPSETQYF	TGCGCCAGCAGCTCGGGACACCCTTCAGAGACCCAGTACTTC
TRBD2	TRBV7-9	NA	TRBJ2-3	CASSPYSGRRGDTQYF	TGTGCCAGCAGTCCCTATAGCGGGAGGCGGGGAGATACGCAGTATTTT
TRBD2	TRBV5-1	NA	TRBJ2-3	CASSPLTSGRYTDTQYF	TGCGCCAGCAGCCCCCTAACCAGCGGGAGGTACACAGATACGCAGTATTTT